This T cell receptor (beta chain) is from a study of cytomegalovirus exposure and HLA in healthy donors. General study points: The classifier reportedly diagnosed cytomegalovirus status with high sensitivity and specificity.

Remarks on this clone: What it binds is unknown.

The trim removed 4 bases at V and 6 bases at J, leaving 9 bases unmatched. The CDR3 covers 16 residues. PCR employed 60 Vbeta and 13 Jbeta primers. Profiling relied on immunoSEQ multiplex PCR, and the TCRdb table lists in-frame clones only, not all of them. The table includes 110,000 to 150,000 clones, around 80% detected once. The sample comprised PBMCs. The rearrangement joins TRBV5-3 to TRBJ2-1; the match to TRBD1 covers 11 bases. TRBV5-3 is assigned to the ORF class and has an uncertain function. The TCR sequence derives from a female donor in good health and CMV-seronegative. CDR3 in DNA: TGTGCCAGAAGCATAATCCGGGACAGGGGGGTCAATGAGCAGTTCTTC. It specifies CARSIIRDRGVNEQFF.